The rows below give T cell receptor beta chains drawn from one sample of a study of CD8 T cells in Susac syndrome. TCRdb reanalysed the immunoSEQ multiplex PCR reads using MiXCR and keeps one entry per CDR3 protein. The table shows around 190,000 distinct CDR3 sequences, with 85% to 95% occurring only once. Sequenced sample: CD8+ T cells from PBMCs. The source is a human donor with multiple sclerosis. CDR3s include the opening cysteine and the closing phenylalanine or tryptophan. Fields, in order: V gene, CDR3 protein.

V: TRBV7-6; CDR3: CASSPAPAHEQYF
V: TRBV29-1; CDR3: CSVVGRETEAFF
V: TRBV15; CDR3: CATSRDGDEQFF
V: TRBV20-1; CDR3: CSARDSLAGGNEQFF
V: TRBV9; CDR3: CASSVGDRAGGYTF
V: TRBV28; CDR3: CASSPPTSTYEQYF
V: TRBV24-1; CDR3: CATSGGLYQPQHF
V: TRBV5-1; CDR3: CASSFQGARTEAFF
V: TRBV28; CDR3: CASSLQGQGGYNEQFF
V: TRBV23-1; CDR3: CASSQSGGRRETQYF
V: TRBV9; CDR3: CASSGGILGELFF
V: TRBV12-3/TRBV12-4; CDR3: CASSLVTGRYNEQFF
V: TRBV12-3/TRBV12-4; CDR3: CATRGVWGTGELFF
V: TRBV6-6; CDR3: CASSYWSGGRDTQYF
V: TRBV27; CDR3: CASSLYRDGTEAFF
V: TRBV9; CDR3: CASSEQGLQETQYF
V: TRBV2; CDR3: CASFGQGTYEQYF
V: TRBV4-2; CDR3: CASSQEGDRTYEQYF
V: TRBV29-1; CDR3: CSVGGQGGNYGYTF
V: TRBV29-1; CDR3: CSVCFVGTPGGNEQFF
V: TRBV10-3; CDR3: CAISADYTYEQYF
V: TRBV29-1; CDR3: CSVGVGGTYEQYF
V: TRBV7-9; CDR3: CASRAFLETQYF
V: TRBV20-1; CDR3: CSVGSGGYTF
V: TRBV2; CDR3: CASKGSATDTQYF
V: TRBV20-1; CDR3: CSANAQGQSNEQFF
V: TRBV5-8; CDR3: CASSLTGSFNSNQPQHF
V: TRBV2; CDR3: CASRLDRGYFYGYTF
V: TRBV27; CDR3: CASSSRGAWETQYF
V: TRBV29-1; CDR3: CSVGLAGENYNEQFF
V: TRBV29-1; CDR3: CSAPHLDTQYF
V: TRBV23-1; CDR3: CAESKKGPGRLRTEAFF
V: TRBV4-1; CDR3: CASRLEGGETQYF
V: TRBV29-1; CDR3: CSVEDGDSEAYEQYF
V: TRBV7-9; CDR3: CASSLGLAGGLYEQYF
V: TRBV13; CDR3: CASSLALESYEQYF
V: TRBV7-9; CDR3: CASSPSGGSGGYEQYF
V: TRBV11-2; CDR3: CASSHIPGQSLSYEQYF
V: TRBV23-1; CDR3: CASSRQPPRDRYNEQYF
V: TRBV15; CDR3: CATSRPGVANTEAFF
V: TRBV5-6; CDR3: CASSYEDWAQETQYF
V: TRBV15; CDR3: CATSRGAGAQYF
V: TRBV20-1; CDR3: CSASPHASLGKTVQYF
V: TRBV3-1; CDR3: CASTRTSLPYEQYF
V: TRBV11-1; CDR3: CASSLAYHRAGTGGIYTEAFF
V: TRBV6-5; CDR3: CATRVGQPQHF
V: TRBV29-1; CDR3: CSVEPAAPNYGYTF
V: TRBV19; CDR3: CASSMGITNQPQHF
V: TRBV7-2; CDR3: CASSPGGNQPQHF
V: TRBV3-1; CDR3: CASSHGTPPIREQFF
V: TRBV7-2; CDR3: CASSFNRPSSYEQYF
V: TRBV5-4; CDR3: CASSRRGDTQYF
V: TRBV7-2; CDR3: CASSLVRDRVLAKNIQYF
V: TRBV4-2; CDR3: CASSLRSTGELFF
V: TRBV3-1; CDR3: CASSQRILAIKGGNEQFF
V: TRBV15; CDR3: CATSRDHWGDSQETQYF
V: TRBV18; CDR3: CASSPTGLAGDSRGTQYF
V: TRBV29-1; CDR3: CSVERAGVAEQYF
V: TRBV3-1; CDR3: CASSQLQNTEAFF